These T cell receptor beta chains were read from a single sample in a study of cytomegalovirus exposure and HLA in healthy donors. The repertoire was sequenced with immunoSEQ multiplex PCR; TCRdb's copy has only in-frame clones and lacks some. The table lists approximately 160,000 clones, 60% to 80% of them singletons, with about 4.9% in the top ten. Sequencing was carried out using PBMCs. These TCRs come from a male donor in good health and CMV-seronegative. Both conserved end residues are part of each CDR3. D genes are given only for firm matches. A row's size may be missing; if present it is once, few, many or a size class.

CDR3aa: CASSLAGLAGRTDTQYF
CDR3nt: TGTGCCAGCAGCTTGGCGGGACTAGCGGGACGAACAGATACGCAGTATTTT
j_gene: TRBJ2-3
d_gene: TRBD2
abundance: -
v_gene: TRBV5-6

CDR3aa: CASSWTVYGYTF
CDR3nt: TGTGCCAGCAGTTGGACAGTCTATGGCTACACCTTC
j_gene: TRBJ1-2
d_gene: -
abundance: -
v_gene: TRBV28

CDR3aa: CASSRVRSWETQYF
CDR3nt: TGTGCCAGCAGCCGGGTGAGGAGTTGGGAGACCCAGTACTTC
j_gene: TRBJ2-5
d_gene: -
abundance: -
v_gene: TRBV27

CDR3aa: CASRKRSGSTDTQYF
CDR3nt: TGTGCCAGCAGAAAAAGGTCCGGGAGCACAGATACGCAGTATTTT
j_gene: TRBJ2-3
d_gene: -
abundance: few
v_gene: TRBV2

CDR3aa: CAISTSGVQETQYF
CDR3nt: TGTGCCATTTCGACTAGCGGTGTTCAAGAGACCCAGTACTTC
j_gene: TRBJ2-5
d_gene: TRBD2
abundance: -
v_gene: TRBV7-9

CDR3aa: CASSANRELVSYEQYF
CDR3nt: TGCGCCAGCAGCGCAAACAGGGAACTAGTTAGTTACGAGCAGTACTTC
j_gene: TRBJ2-7
d_gene: -
abundance: -
v_gene: TRBV5-1

CDR3aa: CASSSDRSHEQYF
CDR3nt: TGTGCCAGCAGCTCCGACAGGAGCCACGAGCAGTACTTC
j_gene: TRBJ2-7
d_gene: -
abundance: once
v_gene: TRBV5-6

CDR3aa: CASSLRPGTDTQYF
CDR3nt: TGTGCCAGCAGTTTACGGCCAGGGACAGATACGCAGTATTTT
j_gene: TRBJ2-3
d_gene: -
abundance: -
v_gene: TRBV27

CDR3aa: CASSQKGRSREGSETQYF
CDR3nt: TGCGCCAGCAGCCAGAAGGGCCGGAGTCGGGAGGGCTCAGAGACCCAGTACTTC
j_gene: TRBJ2-5
d_gene: TRBD2
abundance: -
v_gene: TRBV4-1

CDR3aa: CASSEVAGFVSSPLHF
CDR3nt: TGTGCCAGCAGTGAGGTTGCGGGATTCGTCTCGTCACCCCTCCACTTT
j_gene: TRBJ1-6
d_gene: -
abundance: once
v_gene: TRBV6-1

CDR3aa: CASSSGLAGIPIYNEQFF
CDR3nt: TGTGCCAGCAGTTCAGGACTAGCGGGAATTCCCATCTACAATGAGCAGTTCTTC
j_gene: TRBJ2-1
d_gene: TRBD2
abundance: -
v_gene: TRBV27

CDR3aa: CASSSRTSQETQYF
CDR3nt: TGTGCCAGCAGCTCCAGGACTAGCCAAGAGACCCAGTACTTC
j_gene: TRBJ2-5
d_gene: TRBD2
abundance: few
v_gene: TRBV7-8

CDR3aa: CASSIVTNTEAFF
CDR3nt: TGTGCCAGTAGTATAGTAACTAACACTGAAGCTTTCTTT
j_gene: TRBJ1-1
d_gene: -
abundance: -
v_gene: TRBV19

CDR3aa: CASRAGLAGHNEQFF
CDR3nt: TGTGCCAGCAGGGCGGGACTAGCGGGGCACAATGAGCAGTTCTTC
j_gene: TRBJ2-1
d_gene: TRBD2
abundance: -
v_gene: TRBV6-5

CDR3aa: CASSSTAPGAKNIQYF
CDR3nt: TGTGCCAGCAGCTCGACAGCTCCAGGAGCCAAAAACATTCAGTACTTC
j_gene: TRBJ2-4
d_gene: -
abundance: -
v_gene: TRBV7-9

CDR3aa: CASSPGQNYGYTF
CDR3nt: TGTGCCAGCTCACCTGGACAGAACTATGGCTACACCTTC
j_gene: TRBJ1-2
d_gene: -
abundance: -
v_gene: TRBV18

CDR3aa: CASSLMGQGIDEQYF
CDR3nt: TGTGCCAGCAGCTTAATGGGACAGGGGATCGACGAGCAGTACTTC
j_gene: TRBJ2-7
d_gene: TRBD1
abundance: few
v_gene: TRBV7-2

CDR3aa: CASSYLASGSQSSYEQYF
CDR3nt: TGCGCCAGTTCCTACCTGGCTAGCGGGAGCCAAAGCTCCTACGAGCAGTACTTC
j_gene: TRBJ2-7
d_gene: TRBD2
abundance: -
v_gene: TRBV5-1

CDR3aa: CAISGQGEYGYTF
CDR3nt: TGTGCCATCAGTGGACAGGGGGAGTATGGCTACACCTTC
j_gene: TRBJ1-2
d_gene: TRBD1
abundance: -
v_gene: TRBV10-3

CDR3aa: CASRDSGEGSPLHF
CDR3nt: TGTGCCAGCAGGGACTCAGGTGAGGGTTCACCCCTCCACTTT
j_gene: TRBJ1-6
d_gene: -
abundance: -
v_gene: TRBV6-4

CDR3aa: CASRRGQGASYTF
CDR3nt: TGTGCCAGCAGGAGAGGACAGGGGGCGAGCTACACCTTC
j_gene: TRBJ1-2
d_gene: TRBD1
abundance: few
v_gene: TRBV2

CDR3aa: CASSVEDGGASYEQYF
CDR3nt: TGTGCCAGCAGCGTAGAGGACGGAGGTGCCTCCTACGAGCAGTACTTC
j_gene: TRBJ2-7
d_gene: -
abundance: -
v_gene: TRBV9

CDR3aa: CASSIRGEHYGYTF
CDR3nt: TGTGCCAGCAGCATAAGGGGGGAACACTATGGCTACACCTTC
j_gene: TRBJ1-2
d_gene: -
abundance: -
v_gene: TRBV7-3

CDR3aa: CASSVGSGQGGETQYF
CDR3nt: TGTGCCAGCAGCGTAGGTTCCGGCCAGGGGGGAGAGACCCAGTACTTC
j_gene: TRBJ2-5
d_gene: -
abundance: -
v_gene: TRBV9

CDR3aa: CASSVLAGAPEQFF
CDR3nt: TGTGCCAGCAGTGTTTTAGCGGGGGCCCCTGAGCAGTTCTTC
j_gene: TRBJ2-1
d_gene: TRBD2
abundance: -
v_gene: TRBV6-4

CDR3aa: CASSLRIDRVGEKLFF
CDR3nt: TGTGCCAGCAGCCTACGGATCGACAGGGTGGGTGAAAAACTGTTTTTT
j_gene: TRBJ1-4
d_gene: TRBD1
abundance: -
v_gene: TRBV14

CDR3aa: CSVMAGNGETQYF
CDR3nt: TGCAGCGTTATGGCAGGGAATGGAGAGACCCAGTACTTC
j_gene: TRBJ2-5
d_gene: -
abundance: -
v_gene: TRBV29-1

CDR3aa: CASSFGGRDEQYF
CDR3nt: TGTGCCAGCAGCTTCGGGGGGCGCGACGAGCAGTACTTC
j_gene: TRBJ2-7
d_gene: -
abundance: -
v_gene: TRBV11-3

CDR3aa: CASSESFDTQYF
CDR3nt: TGTGCCAGCAGTGAGAGCTTTGATACGCAGTATTTT
j_gene: TRBJ2-3
d_gene: -
abundance: few
v_gene: TRBV6-1

CDR3aa: CASSQIAGVGEQYF
CDR3nt: TGTGCCAGCAGCCAGATAGCGGGAGTTGGTGAGCAGTACTTC
j_gene: TRBJ2-7
d_gene: TRBD2
abundance: -
v_gene: TRBV7-8

CDR3aa: CASSQDKGSYGNTIYF
CDR3nt: TGCGCCAGCAGCCAAGATAAGGGGTCTTATGGGAACACCATATATTTT
j_gene: TRBJ1-3
d_gene: -
abundance: once
v_gene: TRBV4-1

CDR3aa: CASSPEVDSPLHF
CDR3nt: TGTGCCAGCAGCCCCGAGGTGGATTCACCCCTCCACTTT
j_gene: TRBJ1-6
d_gene: -
abundance: few
v_gene: TRBV7-2

CDR3aa: CASSFPGTAYNEQFF
CDR3nt: TGCGCCAGTAGCTTCCCCGGGACAGCGTACAATGAGCAGTTCTTC
j_gene: TRBJ2-1
d_gene: TRBD1
abundance: -
v_gene: TRBV5-1

CDR3aa: CASRYDREAGYTF
CDR3nt: TGTGCCAGCAGGTATGACAGGGAGGCTGGCTACACCTTC
j_gene: TRBJ1-2
d_gene: TRBD1
abundance: many
v_gene: TRBV2

CDR3aa: CASTPQGAYEQYF
CDR3nt: TGCGCCAGCACACCACAGGGGGCGTACGAGCAGTACTTC
j_gene: TRBJ2-7
d_gene: TRBD1
abundance: -
v_gene: TRBV5-1

CDR3aa: CASSEKQVLNTEAFF
CDR3nt: TGTGCCAGCAGTGAGAAACAGGTGTTGAACACTGAAGCTTTCTTT
j_gene: TRBJ1-1
d_gene: -
abundance: -
v_gene: TRBV6-1

CDR3aa: CASSVDRQETQYF
CDR3nt: TGTGCCAGCAGTGTGGACAGACAAGAGACCCAGTACTTC
j_gene: TRBJ2-5
d_gene: -
abundance: once
v_gene: TRBV2

CDR3aa: CASSQRTGGGTEAFF
CDR3nt: TGTGCCAGTAGTCAACGGACAGGGGGAGGCACTGAAGCTTTCTTT
j_gene: TRBJ1-1
d_gene: TRBD1
abundance: -
v_gene: TRBV19

CDR3aa: CASSSLSGKQFF
CDR3nt: TGTGCCAGCAGCTCCCTTAGCGGGAAGCAGTTCTTC
j_gene: TRBJ2-1
d_gene: TRBD2
abundance: -
v_gene: TRBV7-2

CDR3aa: CASSEAGGRAETQYF
CDR3nt: TGTGCCAGCAGTGAAGCCGGTGGGAGGGCGGAGACCCAGTACTTC
j_gene: TRBJ2-5
d_gene: TRBD2
abundance: few
v_gene: TRBV6-1

CDR3aa: CASSWANEQFF
CDR3nt: TGTGCCAGCAGCTGGGCCAATGAGCAGTTCTTC
j_gene: TRBJ2-1
d_gene: -
abundance: -
v_gene: TRBV5-4

CDR3aa: CASIANQNSYNEQFF
CDR3nt: TGTGCCAGTATAGCGAACCAAAACTCCTACAATGAGCAGTTCTTC
j_gene: TRBJ2-1
d_gene: -
abundance: once
v_gene: TRBV7-9

CDR3aa: CASSPDRGTYEQYF
CDR3nt: TGTGCCAGCTCACCTGACCGGGGGACCTACGAGCAGTACTTC
j_gene: TRBJ2-7
d_gene: -
abundance: -
v_gene: TRBV18

CDR3aa: CASINNDYFYEQYF
CDR3nt: TGTGCCAGCATAAATAACGACTATTTCTACGAGCAGTACTTC
j_gene: TRBJ2-7
d_gene: -
abundance: -
v_gene: TRBV6-4

CDR3aa: CASSLETGTSNQPQHF
CDR3nt: TGTGCCAGCAGCTTAGAGACAGGGACTAGCAATCAGCCCCAGCATTTT
j_gene: TRBJ1-5
d_gene: TRBD1
abundance: -
v_gene: TRBV7-8

CDR3aa: CASSGGGLYQETQYF
CDR3nt: TGTGCCAGCAGTGGGGGGGGTTTGTACCAAGAGACCCAGTACTTC
j_gene: TRBJ2-5
d_gene: TRBD2
abundance: few
v_gene: TRBV6-1

CDR3aa: CASSSATSGGAHEQLF
CDR3nt: TGTGCCAGCAGTTCCGCCACTAGCGGGGGGGCCCATGAGCAGCTCTTC
j_gene: TRBJ2-1
d_gene: TRBD2
abundance: -
v_gene: TRBV6-5

CDR3aa: CASSVGAGPTDTQYF
CDR3nt: TGTGCCAGCAGCGTAGGTGCGGGACCCACAGATACGCAGTATTTT
j_gene: TRBJ2-3
d_gene: -
abundance: -
v_gene: TRBV9

CDR3aa: CASSYAGGDDEQYF
CDR3nt: TGTGCCAGCAGTTACGCAGGGGGTGACGACGAGCAGTACTTC
j_gene: TRBJ2-7
d_gene: TRBD1
abundance: -
v_gene: TRBV6-5

CDR3aa: CTSSIGQGVAYEQYF
CDR3nt: TGTACCAGTAGTATTGGCCAGGGTGTAGCCTACGAGCAGTACTTC
j_gene: TRBJ2-7
d_gene: -
abundance: -
v_gene: TRBV19

CDR3aa: CASSLGDYQETQYF
CDR3nt: TGTGCCAGCAGCTTAGGGGACTACCAAGAGACCCAGTACTTC
j_gene: TRBJ2-5
d_gene: -
abundance: -
v_gene: TRBV7-2

CDR3aa: CASSPDDRRNQPQHF
CDR3nt: TGTGCCAGCTCACCAGACGACAGGCGAAACCAGCCCCAGCATTTT
j_gene: TRBJ1-5
d_gene: -
abundance: -
v_gene: TRBV18

CDR3aa: CASSLAGGATDEQFF
CDR3nt: TGTGCCAGCAGCTTAGCCGGGGGGGCCACCGATGAGCAGTTCTTC
j_gene: TRBJ2-1
d_gene: TRBD2
abundance: -
v_gene: TRBV11-3

CDR3aa: CASSQGGGPYEQYF
CDR3nt: TGCGCCAGCAGCCAGGGCGGGGGACCCTACGAGCAGTACTTC
j_gene: TRBJ2-7
d_gene: TRBD2
abundance: -
v_gene: TRBV5-1